This T cell receptor beta chain emerged from a study of naive and memory T cell subsets. Many counts were recorded for this clonotype. Germline V lookup: CDR1 LNHDA, CDR2 SQIVND (reference sequence). The CDR3 is 15 amino acids. V was pared by 3 bases and J by 6 bases, with 5 bases of the junction left unmatched. The SP2 primer and nested alpha and beta constant region primers amplified ligated cDNA in four rounds. One entry per CDR3 protein results from TCRdb running MiXCR on the UMI-ligation and nested PCR reads. The sample contains about 37,000 distinct CDR3 sequences, 9.5% to 12% of which appear only once. Treatment indicated: skin biopsy from PPD injection site in Mantoux-positive individual. An oligonucleotide containing a UMI was ligated to the 3' end of TCR cDNA. Tuberculin skin test biopsies were taken where PPD was injected in Mantoux-positive people.

The genes are TRBV19 and TRBJ2-3, with 11 bases matching TRBD2. The sequences come from skin, collected from a tuberculin skin test site. The source of this sequence is an adult in good health. CDR3 protein: CASSMASGGRDTQYF. CDR3 sequence (DNA): TGTGCCAGTAGTATGGCTAGCGGGGGGAGGGATACGCAGTATTTT.